This T cell receptor (beta chain) was sequenced in a study of cytomegalovirus exposure and HLA in healthy donors. General study results and limits: The investigators catalogued 150 to 200 TCR beta chains as cytomegalovirus-associated. Subsequent analysis showed first-cohort TCR clusters tending to co-occur in more than 95 validation repertoires. In vitro assays verified that three CMV-associated chains recognized CMV antigens specifically.

Donors came from a validation cohort of approximately 110 subjects, distinct from the first 666-subject cohort. In the case of this clone: Its target is unknown.

The CDR3 has 14 residues. The V gene's germline CDR1 is SGHAT and CDR2 FQDESV (reference sequence). J gave up 3 bases and V 5 bases, and 7 bases lay outside the gene matches. The repertoire was sequenced with immunoSEQ multiplex PCR; TCRdb's copy has only in-frame clones and lacks some. The profile shows around 130,000 clones, approximately 89% of them singletons. The sample taken for sequencing was PBMCs. The clonotype originates from a man between 25 and 39 years old in good health and CMV-seronegative. The chain carries TRBV11-1 and TRBJ2-7; 7 bases match TRBD1. The CDR3 nucleotides read TGTGCCAGCAGCCCCCGGGACAGTATCTACGAGCAGTACTTC. Translated: CASSPRDSIYEQYF.